This record looks at one TCR beta chain sequence and its context. Its target is unknown. This sample stems from a study of T cell responses to AZD1222 COVID-19 vaccine. Produced via immunoSEQ multiplex PCR; TCRdb's table is partial and in-frame only. The sample lists 140,000 to 150,000 clones, 80% to 90% occurring once. V lost 1 base and J 6 bases, leaving 4 bases between the germline ends. CDR3 size: 11 residues. Germline V lookup: CDR1 DFQATT, CDR2 SNEGSKA (reference sequence). Study findings and constraints: The study found vaccine-associated CD4 TCRs spanning spike, dominant at 160-218 and 743-854.

The clonotype was recovered from an adult in good health. The sample in question was peripheral blood, obtained on day 0 of AZD1222 vaccination. V is TRBV20-1 and J is TRBJ2-1; unclear D gene. The CDR3 DNA reads as TGCAGTGCTAGAGGCCCCAATGAGCAGTTCTTC. Protein product: CSARGPNEQFF.